This entry concerns a single T cell receptor (beta chain). Its target is not known. This record belongs to a study of OX40 agonist ivuxolimab in advanced cancers. Study overall: Recorded diagnoses for dose-escalation patients were hepatocellular carcinoma, melanoma, renal cell or head and neck cancer. Checkpoint inhibitors had been given previously to under 50% of patients. Study results and caveats: Antigen specificity was not determined for the expanded peripheral T cells. Averaged across samples, CD8+ T cells carried more expanded clones than CD4+ did.

The repertoire was sequenced with immunoSEQ multiplex PCR; TCRdb's copy has only in-frame clones and lacks some. The data hold about 61,000 clones, with around 83% observed a single time. The TCR comes from an adult with an advanced solid tumor such as melanoma, head and neck, liver or kidney cancer. Sequenced here: CD4+ or CD8+ T cells sorted from blood, sampled in a trial of the OX40 agonist ivuxolimab.

This CDR3 reads CASKPRRGGNTIYF. In DNA form, the CDR3 reads TGTGCTAGTAAACCGCGGAGAGGCGGAAACACCATATATTTT. The chain couples TRBV12-5 to TRBJ1-3; D gene uncertain. Germline CDR1 and CDR2: LGHNT and FRNRAP. The CDR3 consists of 14 residues. The germline V and J ends were trimmed by 8 bases and 4 bases, with 15 bases remaining between them.